One and the same sample provided the 6 T cell receptor beta chains below, sequenced in a study of cytomegalovirus exposure and HLA in healthy donors. In the PCR, 60 Vbeta and 13 Jbeta primers were used. Profiling relied on immunoSEQ multiplex PCR, and the TCRdb table lists in-frame clones only, not all of them. The table lists about 70,000 clones, around 70% of them singletons. Material for sequencing was PBMCs. All receptors derive from a human donor in good health.

This sequence joins TRBV28 and TRBJ2-3; maybe TRBD1 (5 bases). V was cut by 6 bases and J by 1 base, with 20 bases left in between. CDR1 MDHEN and CDR2 SYDVKM come from the germline V gene. The CDR3 is 17 amino acids. The CDR3 loop reads CASSQGAVPDRTDTQYF. The CDR3 bases are TGTGCCAGCAGCCAGGGCGCGGTCCCCGATCGCACAGATACGCAGTATTTT.

This clone was seen only a few times. CDR3 nucleotides: TGTGCCAGCAGCGTAGACCACTTCAATGAGCAGTTCTTC. The encoded protein is CASSVDHFNEQFF. V and J are TRBV9 and TRBJ2-1; D is unresolved. The CDR3 length is 13 residues. Germline CDR1 and CDR2: SGDLS and YYNGEE. V dropped 0 bases and J dropped 6 bases, with 7 bases sitting between them.

V gene TRBV27 combines with J gene TRBJ2-7; D is perhaps TRBD1 (5 bases). V lost 5 bases and J 7 bases, leaving 15 bases between the germline ends. The CDR3 spans 13 residues. Germline-derived CDR1 and CDR2 are MNHEY and SMNVEV (reference sequence). The CDR3 is CASSLLGLGEQYF. The CDR3 DNA reads as TGTGCCAGCAGTCTCCTGGGGCTGGGAGAGCAGTACTTC.

This chain uses TRBV12-5 with TRBJ1-1; perhaps TRBD1 as D (5 bases). The V gene lost 4 bases and the J gene lost 0 bases, with 9 bases spanning the gap. The CDR3 runs to 14 residues. In germline, CDR1 is LGHNT, CDR2 FRNRAP. This CDR3 is CASGSQGMNTEAFF. The CDR3 region has the DNA TGTGCTAGTGGTTCCCAGGGAATGAACACTGAAGCTTTCTTT.

The chain joins TRBV9 to TRBJ2-7; 8 nucleotides line up with TRBD1. Losses at the gene ends were 3 bases for V and 2 bases for J; bases not matched to a gene: 7. This CDR3 has 15 residues. CDR1 and CDR2 from the germline V gene are SGDLS and YYNGEE. CDR3 DNA sequence: TGTGCCAGCAGCGAAGGACAGGGATTGGCCTACGAGCAGTACTTC. Protein: CASSEGQGLAYEQYF.

V and J are TRBV6-1 and TRBJ1-3, with D possibly matching TRBD1 (6 bases). V lost 4 bases to trimming and J lost 0 bases, with 13 bases between them. Germline CDR1 and CDR2: MNHNS and SASEGT. The CDR3 length is 16 residues. The CDR3 DNA sequence: TGTGCCAGCAGTGGAATCCAGGGGATCTCTGGAAACACCATATATTTT. This translates into CASSGIQGISGNTIYF.